This record concerns one T cell receptor beta chain sequence. Its specificity is not known. The record originates from a study of Ad26.COV2.S vaccination and SARS-CoV-2 variants. Study-wide points: With respect to non-spike TCR breadth, vaccine and placebo recipients were similar.

Sample treatment: 15 to 20 received Ad26.COV2.S at low or high dose, single or two shots; several received placebo; per-sample allocation not given. Collection of the samples took place on day 63 after the first injection of vaccine or placebo. Some clones are missing from TCRdb's copy, which holds only in-frame ones; the method was immunoSEQ multiplex PCR. The sample lists fewer than 400,000 clones, over 75% occurring once. The sequence was collected from a person aged 18 to 65 who received the Ad26.COV2.S COVID-19 vaccine or a placebo. The specimen comprised peripheral blood, sampled in a trial of Ad26.COV2.S vaccine versus placebo.

In DNA, the CDR3 is TGTGCCACCAGCCCCCTAGCGGGAGGTCTCGAGACCCAGTACTTC. Encoded protein: CATSPLAGGLETQYF. V is TRBV24-1 and J is TRBJ2-5, with TRBD2 matching 11 bases. The junction had 8 bases not matched to a gene; V was cut back by 7 bases and J by 5 bases. The CDR3 length is 15 residues. Germline CDR1 KGHDR, CDR2 SFDVKD.